Described below is a single T cell receptor (beta chain) sequence and its context. Its cognate antigen is unknown. The record originates from a study of CD8 T cells in Susac syndrome. General study findings and limits: The study conceded that relatively few individuals underwent its TCR sequencing and HLA analysis.

The authors sequenced TCR beta from blood CD8+ and CD4+ T cells. TEMRA cells were FACS-enriched, with CD8+ and CD4+ T cells isolated negatively. Reverse transcription used roughly 0.45 to 1 ug RNA and random hexamers. Multiplex immunoSEQ PCR targeted 54 Vbeta and 13 Jbeta TCR beta segments. One entry per CDR3 protein, called by TCRdb with MiXCR from the immunoSEQ multiplex PCR reads. This repertoire shows 330,000 or so distinct CDR3 sequences, roughly 85% found once; its top ten account for approximately 0.2%. The sequenced sample consisted of CD8+ T cells from PBMCs. The source is a human donor with multiple sclerosis.

CDR3 amino acids: CASIRPGREEKLFF. Written as DNA, the CDR3 is TGTGCCAGCATACGCCCAGGGCGCGAGGAAAAACTGTTTTTT. V gene TRBV2 combines with J gene TRBJ1-4; D is perhaps TRBD1 (5 bases). The V end was cut by 7 bases, the J end by 8 bases, with 17 bases between. Germline V lookup: CDR1 SNHLY, CDR2 FYNNEI. This CDR3 has 14 amino acids.